The 30 T cell receptor beta chains below all came from one sample that was sequenced in a study of CD8 T cells in Susac syndrome. With random hexamers, 0.5 to 1 ug RNA was reverse transcribed. TCRdb ran MiXCR on the immunoSEQ multiplex PCR reads and lists one entry per CDR3 protein. Among 250,000 to 300,000 distinct CDR3 sequences listed, roughly 90% were seen once. Sequenced sample: CD8+ T cells from PBMCs. These TCRs come from a human donor with multiple sclerosis.

The chain links TRBV18 to TRBJ2-1; TRBD2 agrees at 10 bases. Germline V gives CDR1 KGHSH, CDR2 LQKENI. There are 15 residues in the CDR3. V lost 5 bases to trimming and J lost 9 bases; unmatched junction nucleotides: 10. The CDR3 sequence: CASSLRLAGAVEQFF. In DNA form, the CDR3 reads TGTGCCAGCTCATTGAGACTAGCGGGCGCGGTTGAGCAGTTCTTC.

CDR3 region: CSVLPRAAIDGYTF. CDR3 nucleotide sequence: TGCAGCGTCCTACCTAGGGCCGCCATTGATGGCTACACCTTC. This chain connects TRBV29-1 to TRBJ1-2; no clear D gene. The germline V and J ends were trimmed by 6 bases and 6 bases, with 20 bases remaining between them. The length of the CDR3 is 14 residues. Germline loops: CDR1 SQVTM, CDR2 ANQGSEA.

The chain couples TRBV29-1 to TRBJ2-7; D unresolved. V was trimmed by 7 bases and J by 3 bases, leaving 13 bases between them. Germline CDR1 is SQVTM and CDR2 is ANQGSEA. CDR3 length equals 12 residues. The CDR3 protein is CSARDGNYEQYF. In DNA, the CDR3 is TGCAGCGCCAGAGATGGCAACTACGAGCAGTACTTC.

The chain carries TRBV7-4 and TRBJ2-2; 7 nucleotides match TRBD1. The germline V gene has CDR1 SGHVT and CDR2 SQSDAQ. The CDR3 is 18 residues long. Trimming took 3 bases from V and 6 from J; bases not matched to a gene: 16. CDR3 DNA sequence: TGTGCCAGCAGCTTCAAATTCAGGAGACAGGGATGGCCCGGGGAGCTGTTTTTT. Amino acids: CASSFKFRRQGWPGELFF.

This clonotype was counted a single time. The rearrangement links TRBV5-6 to TRBJ2-1; 10 bases are a match to TRBD2. Losses at the gene ends were 4 bases for V and 15 bases for J; bases not matched to a gene: 19. The CDR3 is made up of 16 amino acids. Germline V gene sequence: CDR1 SGHDT, CDR2 YYEEEE. CDR3 loop: CASSPGLASGSQGRFF. The CDR3 region has the DNA TGTGCCAGCAGCCCTGGTCTGGCTAGCGGGAGTCAAGGTCGGTTCTTC.

This rearrangement joins TRBV20-1 to TRBJ2-3; 8 positions match TRBD2. Germline CDR1 DFQATT, CDR2 SNEGSKA (reference sequence). J lost 4 bases, V lost 8 bases, and 23 bases had no gene match. The CDR3 runs 18 residues. The CDR3 region has the DNA TGCAGTATCCGAGGGGCCGTACTAAGCGGGAGTTCATCAGATACGCAGTATTTT. Encoded protein: CSIRGAVLSGSSSDTQYF.

The chain joins TRBV7-6 to TRBJ2-7; D not certain. Trimming cost V 1 base and J 0 bases, with 7 bases left between them. Germline CDR1 is SGHVS and CDR2 is FNYEAQ. The CDR3 loop spans 14 amino acids. The CDR3 sequence: CASSLETYSYEQYF. The CDR3 DNA follows: TGTGCCAGCAGCTTAGAAACATACTCCTACGAGCAGTACTTC.

The rearrangement joins TRBV7-2 to TRBJ2-4; weak D call: TRBD2 (6 bases). The V gene's germline CDR1 is SGHTA and CDR2 FQGNSA. Trimming took 1 base from V and 2 from J, leaving 15 bases between them. The CDR3 has 17 residues. The CDR3 DNA reads as TGTGCCAGCAGCTTAGTAGGAGGGGTTGGGCCCAAAAACATTCAGTACTTC. This translates into CASSLVGGVGPKNIQYF. The full variable domain, with the rest looked up from reference TRBV7-2 and TRBJ2-4, is GAGVSQSPSNKVTEKGKDVELRCDPISGHTALYWYRQSLGQGLEFLIYFQGNSAPDKSGLPSDRFSAERTGGSVSTLTIQRTQQEDSAVYLCASSLVGGVGPKNIQYFGAGTRLSVL.

The chain joins TRBV7-3 to TRBJ1-3; no reliable D call. The CDR3 extends over 15 amino acids. Trimming shortened V by 5 bases and J by 0 bases, and 11 bases separated the two germline ends. Germline V CDR1 and CDR2: SGHTA, FQGTGA. CDR3 protein: CASSPGPDSGNTIYF. CDR3 nucleotides: TGTGCCAGCAGCCCAGGTCCTGACTCTGGAAACACCATATATTTT.

The rearrangement links TRBV20-1 to TRBJ2-1; possibly TRBD1 for D (6 bases). V was clipped by 6 bases and J by 5 bases, with 8 bases between them. Germline V gives CDR1 DFQATT, CDR2 SNEGSKA (reference sequence). The CDR3 is 11 residues long. CDR3 in DNA: TGCAGTGCACGGACAGACAATGAGCAGTTCTTC. Translated: CSARTDNEQFF.

There are a few counts of this clonotype. V and J are TRBV6-6 and TRBJ1-3, with unresolved D. Per the germline V gene, CDR1 is MNHNY and CDR2 is SVGAGI (reference sequence). V lost 2 bases and J lost 4, with 12 bases in between. This CDR3 has 15 amino acids. The CDR3 DNA reads TGTGCCAGCAGTTACCTGGGTCTCTCCGGAAACACCATATATTTT. Protein product: CASSYLGLSGNTIYF.

This chain links TRBV9 with TRBJ1-1, with unresolved D. Germline V gives CDR1 SGDLS, CDR2 YYNGEE. This CDR3 comprises 14 residues. The germline V and J ends were trimmed by 4 bases and 0 bases, with 10 bases remaining between them. The CDR3 region has the DNA TGTGCCAGCAGCTCCATTGGGGTGAACACTGAAGCTTTCTTT. It codes for CASSSIGVNTEAFF.

The chain carries TRBV30 and TRBJ2-7, with D tentatively TRBD1 (5 bases). The CDR3 consists of 12 residues. The V and J ends lost 6 bases and 3 bases respectively, with 12 bases between them. Germline CDR1 is GTSNPN and CDR2 is SVGIG (reference sequence). The CDR3 DNA follows: TGTGCCTGCACGCGACAGAGCTACGAGCAGTACTTC. It specifies CACTRQSYEQYF.

V and J are TRBV29-1 and TRBJ2-2, with a possible D match to TRBD1 (6 bases). The length of the CDR3 is 13 residues. With 4 bases removed from V and 2 bases from J, the gap between germline ends came to 8 bases. The germline gives CDR1 SQVTM, CDR2 ANQGSEA. For the CDR3, the DNA is TGCAGCGTTGTAGGGGGTAACACCGGGGAGCTGTTTTTT. Translating it yields CSVVGGNTGELFF.

The V and J genes are TRBV9 and TRBJ1-1, with 9 positions matching TRBD1. The germline V gene encodes CDR1 SGDLS and CDR2 YYNGEE. There are 16 residues in the CDR3. V was pared by 0 bases and J by 0 bases, with 3 bases of the junction left unmatched. CDR3 nucleotides: TGTGCCAGCAGCGTAGGAGGGACAGGGTTGAACACTGAAGCTTTCTTT. Translating gives CASSVGGTGLNTEAFF.

This clonotype was recorded once. This chain connects TRBV29-1 to TRBJ2-3, with TRBD2 matching over 8 bases. With 2 bases clipped from V and 4 bases from J, the junction kept 11 bases outside the gene matches. This CDR3 has 16 residues. Germline V gene sequence: CDR1 SQVTM, CDR2 ANQGSEA. CDR3 DNA: TGCAGCGTTGAAAGGTCCGGGACTAGGCTGGCAGATACGCAGTATTTT. Its protein product is CSVERSGTRLADTQYF.

The V call is TRBV12-3 or TRBV12-4, the J call TRBJ2-1, with 8 bases matching TRBD1. The J segment lost 8 bases and the V segment lost 3 bases, leaving 12 bases of the junction unmatched. The length of the CDR3 is 16 residues. CDR3 region: CASSLAVTGVLDEQFF. The DNA of the CDR3 is TGTGCCAGCAGTTTGGCAGTGACAGGGGTGTTGGATGAGCAGTTCTTC.

The V gene is TRBV28, the J gene TRBJ1-6, with 7 bases aligning to TRBD1. The length of the CDR3 is 16 residues. Germline V gene lookup returns CDR1 MDHEN and CDR2 SYDVKM. V lost 5 bases to trimming and J lost 8 bases; unmatched junction nucleotides: 12. The CDR3 loop is CASSPPNRGSHSPLHF. The CDR3 bases are TGTGCCAGCAGTCCGCCCAACAGGGGTTCCCATTCACCCCTCCACTTT.

This rearrangement joins TRBV11-1 to TRBJ2-3; D is undetermined. CDR1 SGHAT and CDR2 FQDESV come from the germline V gene (reference sequence). The CDR3 consists of 14 residues. V was trimmed by 5 bases and J by 2 bases, leaving 11 bases between them. This CDR3 reads CASSPPDLTDTQYF. The CDR3 DNA sequence: TGTGCCAGCAGCCCCCCGGACCTCACAGATACGCAGTATTTT.

The chain recombines TRBV4-3 with TRBJ1-2, with D unclear. Germline V gives CDR1 LGHNA, CDR2 YSLEER. V lost 4 bases and J lost 6, with 18 bases in between. The CDR3 spans 15 residues. The CDR3 DNA reads TGCGCCAGCAGCCGAGAAGGCGACACTTCTGATGGCTACACCTTC. It specifies CASSREGDTSDGYTF.

The V gene is TRBV2, the J gene TRBJ1-2; 8 nucleotides agree with TRBD1. V trimming: 7 bases; J trimming: 0 bases; junction bases outside the gene matches: 10. Germline-derived CDR1 and CDR2 are SNHLY and FYNNEI. The CDR3 runs to 16 residues. In DNA, the CDR3 is TGTGCCAGCAACAGGGGGGCAAGGAGGCCTAACTATGGCTACACCTTC. Encoded protein: CASNRGARRPNYGYTF.

This rearrangement joins TRBV6-2 or TRBV6-3 to TRBJ2-7; no firm D call. Germline CDR1 and CDR2: MNHEY and SVGEGT. Trimming took 2 bases from V and 2 from J, leaving 13 bases between them. The CDR3 contains 15 residues. Written as DNA, the CDR3 is TGTGCCAGCAGTTACCTCGGCGGCATCCCCTACGAGCAGTACTTC. It codes for CASSYLGGIPYEQYF.

The chain recombines TRBV6-2 or TRBV6-3 with TRBJ2-7; D unclear. The V and J ends lost 6 bases and 2 bases respectively, with 11 bases between them. The length of the CDR3 is 13 residues. Germline CDR1 and CDR2: MNHEY and SVGEGT. CDR3 region: CASSQTNPYEQYF. CDR3 coding DNA: TGTGCCAGCAGCCAGACCAACCCCTACGAGCAGTACTTC.

The genes are TRBV7-2 and TRBJ2-7, with TRBD1 as a possible D gene (6 bases). V lost 6 bases and J 2 bases, leaving 20 bases between the germline ends. The CDR3 loop spans 16 amino acids. CDR1 and CDR2 from the germline V gene are SGHTA and FQGNSA. In DNA, the CDR3 is TGTGCCAGCAGTTATATCATGTCAGAGGGGGCCTACGAGCAGTACTTC. It specifies CASSYIMSEGAYEQYF. Full variable domain (remainder filled in from reference TRBV7-2 and TRBJ2-7): GAGVSQSPSNKVTEKGKDVELRCDPISGHTALYWYRQSLGQGLEFLIYFQGNSAPDKSGLPSDRFSAERTGGSVSTLTIQRTQQEDSAVYLCASSYIMSEGAYEQYFGPGTRLTVT.

The gene calls are TRBV5-1 and TRBJ1-1; D gene ambiguous. There are 15 residues in the CDR3. V lost 5 bases to trimming and J lost 1 base, with 15 bases between them. Germline V CDR1 and CDR2: SGHRS, YFSETQ. For the CDR3, the DNA is TGCGCCAGCAGTCAAGGCGCCATGGGGAACACTGAAGCTTTCTTT. Its translation: CASSQGAMGNTEAFF.

V is TRBV9 and J is TRBJ1-2; TRBD1 matches at 9 bases. The CDR3 is 14 residues long. The germline gives CDR1 SGDLS, CDR2 YYNGEE. V trimming: 5 bases; J trimming: 4 bases; junction bases outside the gene matches: 6. In nucleotides, the CDR3 is TGTGCCAGCAGGGACAGGGGACGGATCTATGGCTACACCTTC. This encodes CASRDRGRIYGYTF.

The CDR3 sequence: CASSPAGENTEAFF. In DNA, the CDR3 is TGTGCCAGCAGCCCGGCCGGGGAGAACACTGAAGCTTTCTTT. The genes are TRBV13 and TRBJ1-1; D gene unclear. Trimming took off 5 bases at V and 1 base at J, with 11 bases between the two ends. There are 14 residues in the CDR3. The germline V gene has CDR1 PRHDT and CDR2 FYEKMQ (reference sequence).

V usage is TRBV6-1 and J usage is TRBJ1-2; TRBD1 agrees at 9 bases. This CDR3 is 15 amino acids long. The germline V gene encodes CDR1 MNHNS and CDR2 SASEGT. Trimming cost V 4 bases and J 8 bases; bases outside gene matches: 11. In DNA, the CDR3 is TGTGCCAGCAGTGGGGACAGGGTTCTCCTCGTGGGCTACACCTTC. Its translation is CASSGDRVLLVGYTF.

The chain combines TRBV4-3 with TRBJ2-3; D not certain. Germline assignment: CDR1 LGHNA and CDR2 YSLEER. V lost 7 bases, J lost 2 bases, and 16 bases lay in between. The CDR3 sequence is 15 residues long. The CDR3 DNA reads as TGCGCCAGCACCCCGAGCCCCCGGGCCACAGATACGCAGTATTTT. It specifies CASTPSPRATDTQYF.

The chain carries TRBV20-1 and TRBJ2-1; 11 nucleotides line up with TRBD2. This CDR3 is 18 amino acids long. V shed 3 bases, J shed 4 bases, and the junction held 14 bases outside the gene matches. Per germline, CDR1 DFQATT and CDR2 SNEGSKA (reference sequence). The CDR3 loop reads CSARMLGLTSGDYNEQFF. The CDR3 DNA is TGCAGTGCTAGGATGTTGGGTTTGACTAGCGGGGATTACAATGAGCAGTTCTTC.